The present entry profiles one T cell receptor beta chain with its context. Using its own MiXCR run on the RACE reads, TCRdb lists one record per CDR3 protein. In the table there are about 260,000 distinct CDR3 sequences, over 8% of which are singletons. The V gene's germline CDR1 is SGHAT and CDR2 FQNNGV. V was pared by 4 bases and J by 0 bases, with 6 bases between. The CDR3 runs 14 residues. The data were obtained in a study of human T cells and chemical hapten exposure. Indicated time point: pre-sensitization, week 0. Treatment meaning: therapeutic diphenylcyclopropenone sensitization with weekly scalp DPC.

This TCR came from a woman between 40 and 55 years old with alopecia areata. Some clones in this sample may be carry-over from other donors' samples. The specimen comprised whole blood, sampled in connection with sensitization to the hapten diphenylcyclopropenone (DPC). The rearrangement links TRBV11-2 to TRBJ2-2; the D is unclear. The CDR3 DNA reads as TGTGCCAGCAGCTCTCTACCGAACACCGGGGAGCTGTTTTTT. Translated: CASSSLPNTGELFF.